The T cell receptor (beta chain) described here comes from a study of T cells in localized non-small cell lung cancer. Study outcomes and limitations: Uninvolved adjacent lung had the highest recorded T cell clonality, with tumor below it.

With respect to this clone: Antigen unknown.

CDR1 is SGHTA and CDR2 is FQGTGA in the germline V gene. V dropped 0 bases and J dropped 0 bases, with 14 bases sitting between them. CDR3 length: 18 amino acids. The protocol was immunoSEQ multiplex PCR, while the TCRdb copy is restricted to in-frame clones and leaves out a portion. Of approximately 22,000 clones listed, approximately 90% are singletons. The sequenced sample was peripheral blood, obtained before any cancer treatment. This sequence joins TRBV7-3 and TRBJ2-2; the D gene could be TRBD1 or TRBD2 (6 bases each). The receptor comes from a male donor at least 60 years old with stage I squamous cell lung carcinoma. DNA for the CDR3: TGTGCCAGCAGCTTAACGGGGGGCCACAGATCGAACACCGGGGAGCTGTTTTTT. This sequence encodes CASSLTGGHRSNTGELFF.